This T cell receptor beta chain was observed in a study of shared clonotypes between healthy human individuals. The protocol was immunoSEQ multiplex PCR, while the TCRdb copy is restricted to in-frame clones and leaves out a portion. The data contain some 2 million clones, 85% to 95% of them singletons. Looked up from germline, CDR1 is SGHTA and CDR2 is FQGNSA. The CDR3 contains 14 residues. Between the trimmed V and J ends, which lost 5 bases and 0 bases, there was a span of 11 bases. The V gene is TRBV7-2, the J gene TRBJ2-7; unclear D gene. This TCR was recovered from a man younger than 35 in good health. Sequencing was done on a sample of naive CD4+ T cells sorted from blood. Specified subset: CD45RA+ positively selected. The CDR3 here is CASSPSEASYEQYF. CDR3 sequence (DNA): TGTGCCAGCAGCCCCTCCGAGGCCTCCTACGAGCAGTACTTC.